Below are 25 T cell receptor beta chains sequenced from a single sample in a study of cytomegalovirus exposure and HLA in healthy donors. 60 Vbeta and 13 Jbeta primers were used in PCR. Clones were sequenced by immunoSEQ multiplex PCR, and TCRdb holds only the in-frame ones, with some missing. The sample shows roughly 170,000 clones, roughly 85% of them seen only once. The sequenced material came from PBMCs. All receptors derive from a male donor in good health and CMV-seronegative.

The V and J genes are TRBV7-2 and TRBJ1-1, with TRBD1 as a possible D gene (5 bases). The CDR3 length is 13 residues. The germline CDR1 and CDR2 sequences are SGHTA and FQGNSA. The ends were cut back, 2 bases at V and 5 bases at J, with 9 bases in the middle. Written as DNA, the CDR3 is TGTGCCAGCAGCTTACACGCAGGGACTGAAGCTTTCTTT. This sequence encodes CASSLHAGTEAFF.

The chain employs TRBV15 and TRBJ2-1, with unresolved D. From germline, CDR1 is LNHNV and CDR2 YYDKDF (reference sequence). V was clipped by 0 bases and J by 2 bases, with 8 bases between them. The CDR3 spans 15 residues. The CDR3 is CATSRDRGAYNEQFF. Written as DNA, the CDR3 is TGTGCCACCAGCAGAGATCGTGGAGCCTACAATGAGCAGTTCTTC. Complete variable domain (other parts from reference TRBV15 and TRBJ2-1): DAMVIQNPRYQVTQFGKPVTLSCSQTLNHNVMYWYQQKSSQAPKLLFHYYDKDFNNEADTPDNFQSRRPNTSFCFLDIRSPGLGDTAMYLCATSRDRGAYNEQFFGPGTRLTVL.

The chain combines TRBV5-1 with TRBJ1-3; 7 nucleotides align to TRBD1. Germline lookup yields CDR1 SGHRS and CDR2 YFSETQ. This CDR3 region has 15 residues. The junction had 6 bases not matched to a gene; V was cut back by 4 bases and J by 2 bases. The CDR3 protein is CASSGETGTGNTIYF. In DNA, the CDR3 is TGCGCCAGCAGCGGAGAGACAGGGACTGGAAACACCATATATTTT.

This chain uses TRBV2 with TRBJ2-7, with TRBD2 as a possible D gene (5 bases). Germline CDR1 reads SNHLY; CDR2 reads FYNNEI. Trimming removed 8 bases from V and 1 base from J, with 18 bases in between. This CDR3 comprises 15 residues. The CDR3 sequence: CASHRSPLASYEQYF. The CDR3 region has the DNA TGTGCCAGCCACCGCAGTCCCCTAGCTTCCTACGAGCAGTACTTC.

The chain carries TRBV6-4 and TRBJ2-2; 11 positions agree with TRBD2. Germline lookup yields CDR1 MRHNA and CDR2 SNTAGT. This CDR3 spans 15 amino acids. Trimming at V came to 6 bases and at J to 1 base, leaving 1 base not matched to a gene. The chain's CDR3 is CASRGTSGNTGELFF. The CDR3 nucleotides are TGTGCCAGCAGAGGGACTAGCGGGAACACCGGGGAGCTGTTTTTT.

J is TRBJ1-5 and V is TRBV2; D ambiguous. CDR1 is SNHLY and CDR2 is FYNNEI in the germline V gene. The CDR3 has 14 residues. V lost 3 bases to trimming and J lost 1 base, with 7 bases between them. The CDR3 region is CASSDSRSNQPQHF. CDR3 coding DNA: TGTGCCAGCAGTGATTCTAGAAGCAATCAGCCCCAGCATTTT.

Note on this clone: Other nucleotide sequences in the sample specify the same CDR3. The V and J genes are TRBV21-1 and TRBJ2-1; whether TRBD1, the table's D call, matches the DNA was not checked. TRBV21-1 is reported as a pseudogene. The CDR3 has 15 residues. CDR3 protein: CASSVRRSPGPQQFF. As DNA, the CDR3 is TGTGCCAGCAGCGTCCGGCGCAGCCCAGGCCCCCAGCAGTTCTTC.

The chain recombines TRBV6-6 with TRBJ1-5; the D gene is possibly TRBD1 (6 bases). Between the trimmed V and J ends, which lost 1 base and 4 bases, there was a span of 8 bases. Germline CDR1 and CDR2: MNHNY and SVGAGI (reference sequence). There are 14 residues in the CDR3. DNA for the CDR3: TGTGCCAGCAGTTACTATGGACAGAATCAGCCCCAGCATTTT. It codes for CASSYYGQNQPQHF.

The chain uses TRBV7-3 and TRBJ1-2; unclear D gene. The CDR3 runs 13 residues. CDR1 is SGHTA and CDR2 is FQGTGA in the germline V gene. V lost 2 bases, J lost 8 bases, and 12 bases lay in between. CDR3 in DNA: TGTGCCAGCAGCTTAGGAGTGGCAGACGGCTACACCTTC. Translating gives CASSLGVADGYTF.

This sequence joins TRBV7-9 and TRBJ2-7; 8 bases are a match to TRBD2. The V gene end was trimmed by 2 bases and the J gene end by 1 base; junction bases not matched to a gene: 10. The CDR3 runs 17 residues. Germline assignment: CDR1 SEHNR and CDR2 FQNEAQ (reference sequence). CDR3 protein: CASSLKPSGSSSYEQYF. DNA for the CDR3: TGTGCCAGCAGCTTAAAGCCCAGCGGGAGCTCTTCCTACGAGCAGTACTTC.

The V and J genes are TRBV5-4 and TRBJ1-2; tentative D call: TRBD1 (5 bases). Trimming removed 1 base from V and 1 base from J, with 11 bases in between. CDR1 and CDR2 from the germline V gene are SGHNT and YYREEE (reference sequence). The CDR3 spans 15 residues. CDR3 sequence: CASSLWGGGNYGYTF. The CDR3 DNA reads as TGTGCCAGCAGCTTGTGGGGGGGAGGTAACTATGGCTACACCTTC. Variable domain in full (rest from reference TRBV5-4 and TRBJ1-2): ETGVTQSPTHLIKTRGQQVTLRCSSQSGHNTVSWYQQALGQGPQFIFQYYREEENGRGNFPPRFSGLQFPNYSSELNVNALELDDSALYLCASSLWGGGNYGYTFGSGTRLTVV.

This chain uses TRBV7-8 with TRBJ1-4; weak D call: TRBD1 (5 bases). V was trimmed by 5 bases and J by 5 bases, leaving 15 bases between them. CDR1 is SGHVS, CDR2 FQNEAQ, per germline. The CDR3 is 15 amino acids. This CDR3 is CASSPTQGMNEKLFF. The CDR3 DNA reads as TGTGCCAGCAGCCCCACGCAGGGCATGAATGAAAAACTGTTTTTT.

The rearrangement links TRBV28 to TRBJ2-5, with 7 bases identical to TRBD1. Germline loops: CDR1 MDHEN, CDR2 SYDVKM. V dropped 3 bases and J dropped 3; count of bases not matched to a gene: 4. The CDR3 is 14 amino acids. The CDR3 DNA sequence: TGTGCCAGCAGTTTCTCCACAGGGGAAGAGACCCAGTACTTC. This codes for CASSFSTGEETQYF. The whole variable domain, filled in from reference TRBV28 and TRBJ2-5, reads DVKVTQSSRYLVKRTGEKVFLECVQDMDHENMFWYRQDPGLGLRLIYFSYDVKMKEKGDIPEGYSVSREKKERFSLILESASTNQTSMYLCASSFSTGEETQYFGPGTRLLVL.

This clone was seen just once. Within the sample, other DNA sequences also encode this same CDR3. The chain couples TRBV19 to TRBJ2-7; 8 nucleotides match TRBD1. Germline V CDR1 and CDR2: LNHDA, SQIVND (reference sequence). The CDR3 is 14 residues long. Germline trimming cut 5 bases from V and 3 bases from J; bases unmatched to any gene: 6. CDR3 amino acids: CASSYGTGFYEQYF. The CDR3 nucleotides are TGTGCCAGTAGTTACGGGACAGGCTTCTACGAGCAGTACTTC.

V gene TRBV27 combines with J gene TRBJ1-5; 8 bases agree with TRBD1. The germline gives CDR1 MNHEY, CDR2 SMNVEV (reference sequence). The CDR3 sequence is 16 residues long. V lost 4 bases to trimming and J lost 0 bases; unmatched junction nucleotides: 5. The CDR3 region has the DNA TGTGCCAGCAGTTCCGGGACAGGACATAGCAATCAGCCCCAGCATTTT. It specifies CASSSGTGHSNQPQHF.

The chain is built from TRBV5-6 and TRBJ1-2; a weak D match, TRBD1 (6 bases). The V gene lost 3 bases and the J gene lost 0 bases, with 9 bases spanning the gap. CDR1 is SGHDT, CDR2 YYEEEE, per germline. The CDR3 consists of 14 residues. DNA for the CDR3: TGTGCCAGCAGCTCCGGGACAACTAACTATGGCTACACCTTC. Its protein product is CASSSGTTNYGYTF.

This chain connects TRBV7-3 to TRBJ1-3; D possibly corresponds to TRBD1 (5 bases). The germline V gene has CDR1 SGHTA and CDR2 FQGTGA. The ends were cut back, 1 base at V and 0 bases at J, with 10 bases in the middle. The CDR3 is 16 amino acids. This CDR3 is CASSLMTAISGNTIYF. The CDR3 DNA reads TGTGCCAGCAGCTTAATGACAGCGATCTCTGGAAACACCATATATTTT. Filled out from reference TRBV7-3 and TRBJ1-3, the complete variable domain reads GAGVSQTPSNKVTEKGKYVELRCDPISGHTALYWYRQSLGQGPEFLIYFQGTGAADDSGLPNDRFFAVRPEGSVSTLKIQRTERGDSAVYLCASSLMTAISGNTIYFGEGSWLTVV.

V usage is TRBV6-1 and J usage is TRBJ1-4; D gene ambiguous. The germline V gene has CDR1 MNHNS and CDR2 SASEGT. CDR3 length: 14 amino acids. V shed 10 bases and J shed 7 bases, with 19 bases lying between them. CDR3 nucleotide sequence: TGTGCCATTTCCGCCGGGGAGGTTAGTGAAAAACTGTTTTTT. Protein sequence: CAISAGEVSEKLFF.

V and J are TRBV5-4 and TRBJ1-2; D perhaps matches TRBD1 (5 bases). The V gene's germline CDR1 is SGHNT and CDR2 YYREEE (reference sequence). Trimming took 4 bases from V and 1 from J, leaving 17 bases between them. This CDR3 spans 16 amino acids. The CDR3 DNA reads as TGTGCCAGCAGCCCCCACCCTGACAGCGATAACTATGGCTACACCTTC. Translation: CASSPHPDSDNYGYTF.

The CDR3 region has the DNA TGTGCCAGCAGCTTAAAAAGCGGAGTCTTATACAATGAGCAGTTCTTC. Translated, it gives CASSLKSGVLYNEQFF. The chain uses TRBV7-2 and TRBJ2-1, with D possibly being TRBD2 (5 bases). CDR1 is SGHTA, CDR2 FQGNSA, per germline. With 2 bases removed from V and 4 bases from J, the gap between germline ends came to 15 bases. This CDR3 comprises 16 residues.

This clone was recorded a few times. This chain joins TRBV12-1 and TRBJ1-2; TRBD1 is the table's D call and was not checked against the DNA. TRBV12-1 is marked as a pseudogene. This CDR3 is 13 amino acids long. The CDR3 reads CASTDREFYGYTF. CDR3 in DNA: TGTGCCAGCACAGACAGGGAGTTCTATGGCTACACCTTC.

The rearrangement uses TRBV7-2 and TRBJ2-7, with D perhaps TRBD2 (5 bases). Germline loops: CDR1 SGHTA, CDR2 FQGNSA. V was cut by 5 bases and J by 7 bases, with 18 bases left in between. The CDR3 contains 14 residues. The DNA of the CDR3 is TGTGCCAGCAGCAACGACCGAGGGCCGGGGGAGCAGTACTTC. Translation gives CASSNDRGPGEQYF.

This clone was detected a few times. This chain connects TRBV7-6 to TRBJ1-1, with a possible D match to TRBD1 (5 bases). There are 15 residues in the CDR3. The germline V and J ends were trimmed by 5 bases and 3 bases, with 16 bases remaining between them. In germline, CDR1 is SGHVS, CDR2 FNYEAQ. CDR3 sequence: CASSRLWGADTEAFF. The CDR3 region has the DNA TGTGCCAGCAGCCGGTTGTGGGGCGCGGACACTGAAGCTTTCTTT.

A few counts support this clone. The chain couples TRBV4-2 to TRBJ2-7; the match to TRBD2 covers 7 bases. After removal of 1 base from V and 0 bases from J, the junction contained 3 bases not matched to a gene. This CDR3 contains 15 residues. CDR1 and CDR2 (germline): LGHNA, YNFKEQ. CDR3 region: CASSQGSGPSYEQYF. CDR3 bases: TGTGCCAGCAGCCAAGGTAGCGGGCCCTCCTACGAGCAGTACTTC.

The chain recombines TRBV5-1 with TRBJ2-2; D gene ambiguous. The CDR3 loop spans 13 amino acids. Germline CDR1 reads SGHRS; CDR2 reads YFSETQ. V shed 0 bases and J shed 9 bases, with 9 bases lying between them. This chain's CDR3 is CASSLGALWELFF. The CDR3 DNA reads as TGCGCCAGCAGCTTGGGGGCGCTTTGGGAGCTGTTTTTT.